This entry lists 19 T cell receptor beta chains sequenced from one sample in a study of blood T cell repertoires in COVID-19. Sequenced by immunoSEQ multiplex PCR; TCRdb stores in-frame clones only, minus some. The sample holds some 66,000 clones, about 86% seen once. The sequenced sample consisted of peripheral blood. The receptors originated from a man aged 50 or older with active COVID-19.

The J gene is TRBJ1-2, the V gene TRBV12-3 or TRBV12-4; D ambiguous. V lost 4 bases, J lost 4 bases, and 7 bases lay in between. The CDR3 is made up of 12 amino acids. The CDR3 DNA follows: TGTGCCAGCAGTTATTCTCCCTATGGCTACACCTTC. This codes for CASSYSPYGYTF.

This rearrangement joins TRBV2 to TRBJ2-4, with D perhaps TRBD2 (5 bases). The V end lost 7 bases, the J end lost 1 base, and 14 bases lay between the germline ends. The CDR3 sequence is 15 residues long. The V gene's germline CDR1 is SNHLY and CDR2 FYNNEI. CDR3 region: CASKKEDLAKNIQYF. The CDR3 DNA sequence: TGTGCCAGCAAGAAGGAGGATTTGGCCAAAAACATTCAGTACTTC. Complete variable domain (other parts from reference TRBV2 and TRBJ2-4): EPEVTQTPSHQVTQMGQEVILRCVPISNHLYFYWYRQILGQKVEFLVSFYNNEISEKSEIFDDQFSVERPDGSNFTLKIRSTKLEDSAMYFCASKKEDLAKNIQYFGAGTRLSVL.

The chain uses TRBV7-2 and TRBJ1-3, with a tentative D call TRBD1 (5 bases). The CDR3 has 14 residues. The germline gives CDR1 SGHTA, CDR2 FQGNSA. V lost 6 bases and J lost 11, with 20 bases in between. CDR3 coding DNA: TGTGCCAGCAGACCGGGGGAGGTGGGTGCCCCCATATATTTT. Translated: CASRPGEVGAPIYF.

The V and J genes are TRBV11-3 and TRBJ2-3, with 7 bases identical to TRBD2. CDR3 length equals 14 residues. Losses at the gene ends were 0 bases for V and 9 bases for J; bases not matched to a gene: 6. Germline CDR1 and CDR2: SGHNT and YENEEA. Here the CDR3 reads CASSLDHREDTQYF. DNA of the CDR3: TGTGCCAGCAGCTTAGATCATCGGGAGGACACGCAGTATTTT. Using reference TRBV11-3 and TRBJ2-3 for the parts outside the CDR3, the full variable domain is EAGVVQSPRYKIIEKKQPVAFWCNPISGHNTLYWYLQNLGQGPELLIRYENEEAVDDSQLPKDRFSAERLKGVDSTLKIQPAELGDSAVYLCASSLDHREDTQYFGPGTRLTVL.

The V call is TRBV30, the J call TRBJ1-5; D unresolved. In germline, CDR1 is GTSNPN, CDR2 SVGIG (reference sequence). Trimming took 2 bases from V and 0 from J, leaving 8 bases between them. The CDR3 has 14 residues. The CDR3 nucleotides read TGTGCCTGGAGTAGCGGGTCTAGCAATCAGCCCCAGCATTTT. Translating it yields CAWSSGSSNQPQHF.

This sequence joins TRBV7-8 and TRBJ1-6; D is perhaps TRBD1 (6 bases). Germline V CDR1 and CDR2: SGHVS, FQNEAQ. V dropped 1 base and J dropped 7 bases, with 14 bases sitting between them. The length of the CDR3 is 16 residues. CDR3 DNA sequence: TGTGCCAGCAGCTTAGTGACAGGCGCCCTAAATTCACCCCTCCACTTT. Encoded protein: CASSLVTGALNSPLHF.

The CDR3 spells CATSDLLELATNNEQFF. The CDR3 DNA reads as TGTGCCACCAGTGATTTGCTGGAACTAGCGACGAACAATGAGCAGTTCTTC. The chain links TRBV24-1 to TRBJ2-1; 7 positions match TRBD2. This CDR3 is 17 amino acids long. Germline V gives CDR1 KGHDR, CDR2 SFDVKD. V gave up 0 bases and J gave up 5 bases; unmatched junction bases: 9.

This clone appeared a single time. The gene calls are TRBV18 and TRBJ2-2, with 9 bases that match TRBD2. There are 16 residues in the CDR3. V was pared by 3 bases and J by 5 bases, with 7 bases of the junction left unmatched. CDR1 and CDR2 (germline): KGHSH, LQKENI. CDR3 region: CASSPNLAGRTGELFF. Written as DNA, the CDR3 is TGTGCCAGCTCACCGAATCTAGCGGGGAGAACCGGGGAGCTGTTTTTT. The full variable domain, rest sourced from reference TRBV18 and TRBJ2-2, is NAGVMQNPRHLVRRRGQEARLRCSPMKGHSHVYWYRQLPEEGLKFMVYLQKENIIDESGMPKERFSAEFPKEGPSILRIQQVVRGDSAAYFCASSPNLAGRTGELFFGEGSRLTVL.

In its sample, this clone was seen once. V is TRBV28 and J is TRBJ1-2, with 7 positions matching TRBD1. Per germline, CDR1 MDHEN and CDR2 SYDVKM. Unmatched junction bases numbered 10, after V lost 5 bases and J lost 7 bases. The CDR3 is 14 amino acids. The CDR3, as DNA: TGTGCCAGCAGTCTCGCGATTACAGGGGCTGGCTACACCTTC. Translating gives CASSLAITGAGYTF.

CDR3 residues: CASSAGDSTDTQYF. In DNA, the CDR3 is TGTGCCAGCAGTGCAGGGGACAGCACAGATACGCAGTATTTT. This chain uses TRBV2 with TRBJ2-3, with a tentative D call TRBD1 (6 bases). Germline CDR1 and CDR2: SNHLY and FYNNEI. CDR3 length: 14 residues. V was pared by 4 bases and J by 0 bases, with 8 bases between.

The chain is built from TRBV13 and TRBJ1-1; D is unresolved. The ends were cut back, 2 bases at V and 5 bases at J, with 18 bases in the middle. The CDR3 extends over 16 amino acids. The V gene's germline CDR1 is PRHDT and CDR2 FYEKMQ (reference sequence). The CDR3 loop is CASSLLMAAEGTEAFF. The CDR3 bases are TGTGCCAGCAGCTTACTTATGGCAGCGGAAGGGACTGAAGCTTTCTTT.

CDR3 sequence reads: CASSDTFGTANTEAFF. The DNA for the CDR3 is TGTGCCAGCAGCGATACATTCGGGACAGCCAACACTGAAGCTTTCTTT. The V gene is TRBV7-9, the J gene TRBJ1-1, with 7 bases that match TRBD1. Germline CDR1 reads SEHNR; CDR2 reads FQNEAQ (reference sequence). This CDR3 has 16 amino acids. Losses at the gene ends were 5 bases for V and 2 bases for J; bases not matched to a gene: 11.

This clone was observed a handful of times. The chain combines TRBV7-9 with TRBJ1-1; D is undetermined. CDR3 length equals 14 residues. The germline V gene encodes CDR1 SEHNR and CDR2 FQNEAQ (reference sequence). The V end lost 5 bases, the J end lost 1 base, and 11 bases lay between the germline ends. The DNA for the CDR3 is TGTGCCAGCAGCACCAGGCAGTCGAACACTGAAGCTTTCTTT. Its translation is CASSTRQSNTEAFF. The full variable domain, completed using reference TRBV7-9 and TRBJ1-1, is DTGVSQNPRHKITKRGQNVTFRCDPISEHNRLYWYRQTLGQGPEFLTYFQNEAQLEKSRLLSDRFSAERPKGSFSTLEIQRTEQGDSAMYLCASSTRQSNTEAFFGQGTRLTVV.

As concerns this clone: The sample carries other DNA sequences with the same CDR3. This CDR3 is CASSLNGNTEAFF. The CDR3, as DNA: TGTGCCAGCAGCTTAAATGGCAACACTGAAGCTTTCTTT. The chain combines TRBV7-9 with TRBJ1-1, with unresolved D. Germline CDR1 SEHNR, CDR2 FQNEAQ (reference sequence). The CDR3 sequence is 13 residues long. V dropped 2 bases and J dropped 2 bases, with 6 bases sitting between them.

V usage is TRBV7-9 and J usage is TRBJ1-2, with D possibly being TRBD1 (5 bases). The CDR3 consists of 15 residues. The V gene's germline CDR1 is SEHNR and CDR2 FQNEAQ (reference sequence). The V end was cut by 4 bases, the J end by 7 bases, with 19 bases between. In DNA, the CDR3 is TGTGCCAGCAGCTCAGGATTAGGGGTCAATGGTGGCTACACCTTC. Translation gives CASSSGLGVNGGYTF.

V gene TRBV3-1 (or the pseudogene TRBV3-2) combines with J gene TRBJ1-2; 7 nucleotides align to TRBD1. The CDR3 loop spans 16 amino acids. In germline, CDR1 is LGHDT, CDR2 YNNKEL (reference sequence). With V trimmed by 1 base and J by 3 bases, 8 bases remained unmatched. CDR3 nucleotides: TGTGCCAGCAGCCAAGCTGTTTCAGGGGGTTACTATGGCTACACCTTC. It is translated as CASSQAVSGGYYGYTF.

The rearrangement joins TRBV7-2 to TRBJ1-1; D gene unclear. The V and J ends lost 2 bases and 1 base respectively, with 5 bases between them. Germline V gives CDR1 SGHTA, CDR2 FQGNSA. CDR3 size: 13 residues. The CDR3 sequence is CASSLPENTEAFF. CDR3 sequence (DNA): TGTGCCAGCAGCTTACCAGAGAACACTGAAGCTTTCTTT. Combining the CDR3 with reference TRBV7-2 and TRBJ1-1 gives the whole variable domain GAGVSQSPSNKVTEKGKDVELRCDPISGHTALYWYRQSLGQGLEFLIYFQGNSAPDKSGLPSDRFSAERTGGSVSTLTIQRTQQEDSAVYLCASSLPENTEAFFGQGTRLTVV.

CDR3 sequence: CASSAQGNSYEQYV. As DNA, the CDR3 is TGTGCCAGCAGTGCCCAGGGGAACTCCTACGAGCAGTACGTC. The V and J genes are TRBV2 and TRBJ2-7, with D possibly being TRBD1 (6 bases). V lost 4 bases to trimming and J lost 0 bases, with 10 bases between them. The germline V gene has CDR1 SNHLY and CDR2 FYNNEI. The CDR3 spans 14 residues.

The V and J genes are TRBV9 and TRBJ2-1; TRBD2 is a possible D gene (5 bases). The CDR3 covers 16 residues. The germline V and J ends were trimmed by 0 bases and 2 bases, with 12 bases remaining between them. CDR1 and CDR2 (germline): SGDLS, YYNGEE. The CDR3 loop reads CASSVVPGNPYNEQFF. In nucleotides, the CDR3 is TGTGCCAGCAGCGTAGTCCCCGGGAACCCCTACAATGAGCAGTTCTTC.